The clone carrying this T cell receptor beta chain was recorded a few times. Its antigen is not known. TCRdb re-analysed the RACE reads in MiXCR, keeping a single row per CDR3 protein. The data contain fewer than 70,000 distinct CDR3 sequences, 11% of them singletons. From germline, CDR1 is SGDLS and CDR2 YYNGEE. This CDR3 spans 17 amino acids. Trimming stripped 2 bases from V and 2 bases from J, with 19 bases between. This entry comes from a study of human T cells and chemical hapten exposure. The study, taken as a whole, reports: The study found that DPC sensitization did not change TCRs above 1 in 1000 frequency.

Sample time point: pre-sensitization, week 0. Stated treatment: therapeutic diphenylcyclopropenone sensitization with weekly scalp DPC. The receptor comes from a woman between 50 and 59 years old with alopecia areata. Some clones in this sample may be carry-over from other donors' samples. This sequence joins TRBV9 and TRBJ2-5, with D tentatively TRBD1 or TRBD2 (5 bases each). Material: whole blood, obtained in connection with sensitization to the hapten diphenylcyclopropenone (DPC). The CDR3 sequence: CASSVWGTERLQETQYF. The CDR3 DNA follows: TGTGCCAGCAGCGTCTGGGGGACGGAGAGACTACAAGAGACCCAGTACTTC.